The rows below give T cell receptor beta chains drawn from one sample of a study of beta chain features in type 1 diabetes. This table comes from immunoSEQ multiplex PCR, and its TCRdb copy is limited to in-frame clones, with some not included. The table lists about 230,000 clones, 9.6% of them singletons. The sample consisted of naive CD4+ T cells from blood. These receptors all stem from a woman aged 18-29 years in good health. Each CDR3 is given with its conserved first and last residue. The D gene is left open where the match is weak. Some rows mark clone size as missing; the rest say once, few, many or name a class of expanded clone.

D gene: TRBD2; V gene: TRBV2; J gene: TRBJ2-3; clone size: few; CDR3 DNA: TGTGCCAGCAGGGGGACTAGCGGGGAGAGCACAGATACGCAGTATTTT; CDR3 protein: CASRGTSGESTDTQYF
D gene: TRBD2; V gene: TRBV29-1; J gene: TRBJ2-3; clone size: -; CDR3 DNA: TGCAGCGTTGGACGGGCGGGGGTTACAGATACGCAGTATTTT; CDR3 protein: CSVGRAGVTDTQYF
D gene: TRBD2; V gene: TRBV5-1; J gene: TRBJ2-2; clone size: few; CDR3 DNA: TGCGCCAGCAGCCTGGGACTAGCGAACACCGGGGAGCTGTTTTTT; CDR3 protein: CASSLGLANTGELFF
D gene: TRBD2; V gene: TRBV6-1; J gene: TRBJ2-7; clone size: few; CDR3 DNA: TGTGCCAGCAGTGAGACTAGCGGGGGCTACGAGCAGTACTTC; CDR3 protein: CASSETSGGYEQYF
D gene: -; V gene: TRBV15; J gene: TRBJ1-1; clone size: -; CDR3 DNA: TGTGCCACCAGCAGAGATCTCGGGGGCACTGAAGCTTTCTTT; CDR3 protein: CATSRDLGGTEAFF
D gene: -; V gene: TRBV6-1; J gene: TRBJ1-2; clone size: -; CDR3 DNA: TGTGCCAGCAGGGACAGACCGCTCTATGGCTACACCTTC; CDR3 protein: CASRDRPLYGYTF
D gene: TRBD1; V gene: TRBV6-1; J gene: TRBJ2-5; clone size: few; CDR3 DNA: TGTGCCAGCAGTTCGACAGGGGACGTAAAGACCCAGTACTTC; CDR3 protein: CASSSTGDVKTQYF
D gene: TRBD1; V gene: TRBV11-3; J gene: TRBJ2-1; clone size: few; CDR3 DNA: TGTGCCAGCAGCTTGGATGGAGGGACAGGGTTCCATGAGCAGTTCTTC; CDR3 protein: CASSLDGGTGFHEQFF
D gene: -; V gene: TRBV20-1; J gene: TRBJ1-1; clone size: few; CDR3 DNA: TGCAGTGCTAGACAGGATGTTGAAGCTTTCTTT; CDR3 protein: CSARQDVEAFF
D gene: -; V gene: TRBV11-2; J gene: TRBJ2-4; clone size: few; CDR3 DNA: TGTGCCAGCACCCTCCTGCCCAGGGTAAAGAACATTCAGTACTTC; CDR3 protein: CASTLLPRVKNIQYF
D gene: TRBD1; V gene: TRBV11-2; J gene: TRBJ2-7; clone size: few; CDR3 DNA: TGTGCCAGCAGCTTGTCAGGGGGCGAGCAGTACTTC; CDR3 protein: CASSLSGGEQYF
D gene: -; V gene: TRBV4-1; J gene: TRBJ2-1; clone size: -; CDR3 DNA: TGCGCCAGCAGCCAAGATTTAGGGGCAGGGCAGTTCTTC; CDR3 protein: CASSQDLGAGQFF
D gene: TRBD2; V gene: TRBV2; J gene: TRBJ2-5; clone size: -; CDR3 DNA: TGTGCCAGCAGTGAGCTAGCGGGACTTAAAGAGACCCAGTACTTC; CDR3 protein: CASSELAGLKETQYF
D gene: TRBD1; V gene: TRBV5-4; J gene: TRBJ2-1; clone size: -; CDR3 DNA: TGTGCCAGCAGTCCGACAGGGCGTGAGCAGTTCTTC; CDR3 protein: CASSPTGREQFF
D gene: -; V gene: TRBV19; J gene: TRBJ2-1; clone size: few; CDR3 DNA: TGTGCCAGTAGTGGTCGACATGCCTTTACGTCCTACAATGAGCAGTTCTTC; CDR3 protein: CASSGRHAFTSYNEQFF
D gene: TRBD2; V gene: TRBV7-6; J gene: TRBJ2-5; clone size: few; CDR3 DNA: TGTGCCAGCAGCTTAGTGTCGGGAGGAGAGACCCAGTACTTC; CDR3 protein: CASSLVSGGETQYF
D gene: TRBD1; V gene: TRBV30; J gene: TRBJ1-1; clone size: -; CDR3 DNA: TGTGCCTGGGATGGACAGGTCGGCACTGAAGCTTTCTTT; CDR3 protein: CAWDGQVGTEAFF
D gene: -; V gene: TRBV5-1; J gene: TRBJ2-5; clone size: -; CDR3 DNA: TGCGCCAGCAGCCGGGGGGCGGGAGAGACCCAGTACTTC; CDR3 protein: CASSRGAGETQYF
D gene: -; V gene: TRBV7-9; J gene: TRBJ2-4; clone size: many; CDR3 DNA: TGTGCCAGCAGCTCCAGGGGTCTAGCCAAAAACATTCAGTACTTC; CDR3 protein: CASSSRGLAKNIQYF
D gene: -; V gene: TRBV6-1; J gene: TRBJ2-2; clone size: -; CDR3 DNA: TGTGCCAGCAGGCGGGACACCGGGGAGCTGTTTTTT; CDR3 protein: CASRRDTGELFF
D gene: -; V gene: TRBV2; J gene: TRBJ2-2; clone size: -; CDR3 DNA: TGTGCCAGCAGTGAATTTACTGGTGCCAACACCGGGGAGCTGTTTTTT; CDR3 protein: CASSEFTGANTGELFF
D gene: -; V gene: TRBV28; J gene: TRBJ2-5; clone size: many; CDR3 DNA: TGTGCCAGCAGTTTTCTGGCTTTGGAGACCCAGTACTTC; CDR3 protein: CASSFLALETQYF
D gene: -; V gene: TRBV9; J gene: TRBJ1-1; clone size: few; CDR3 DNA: TGTGCCAGCAGCGTAGGAGTTAGTACGACTGAAGCTTTCTTT; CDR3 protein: CASSVGVSTTEAFF
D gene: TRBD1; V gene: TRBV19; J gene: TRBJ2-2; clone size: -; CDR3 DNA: TGTGCCAGTAGTTTCCGACAGGGGGCAAACACCGGGGAGCTGTTTTTT; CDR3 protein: CASSFRQGANTGELFF
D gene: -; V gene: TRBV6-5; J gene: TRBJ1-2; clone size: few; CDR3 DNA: TGTGCCAGCAGCCCCCGGAGAACTAACTATGGCTACACCTTC; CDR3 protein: CASSPRRTNYGYTF
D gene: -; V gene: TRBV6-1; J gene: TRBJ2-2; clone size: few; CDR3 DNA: TGTGCCAGCACACTCACGGGACTTAGCACCGGGGAGCTGTTTTTT; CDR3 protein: CASTLTGLSTGELFF
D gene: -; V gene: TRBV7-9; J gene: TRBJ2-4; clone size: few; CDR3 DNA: TGTGCCAGCAGCTTAGTTCGTTCCAGAGGCCTAGCCAAAAACATTCAGTACTTC; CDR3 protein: CASSLVRSRGLAKNIQYF
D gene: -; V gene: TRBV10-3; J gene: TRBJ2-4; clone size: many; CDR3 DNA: TGTGCCATCAGTGACAGGACTGACATTCAGTACTTC; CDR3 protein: CAISDRTDIQYF
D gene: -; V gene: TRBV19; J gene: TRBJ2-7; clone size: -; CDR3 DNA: TGTGCCAGTAGTATTAGCCTGGTGGCTATGGACGAGCAGTACTTC; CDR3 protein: CASSISLVAMDEQYF
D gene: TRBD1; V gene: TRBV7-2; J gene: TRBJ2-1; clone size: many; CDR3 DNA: TGTGCCAGCAGCTTAGAGGGGGACAGTGAGCAGTTCTTC; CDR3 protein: CASSLEGDSEQFF
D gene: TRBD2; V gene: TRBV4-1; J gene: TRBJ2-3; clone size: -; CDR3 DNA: TGCGCCAGCAGCCAAGATCCCAGCGGGAGCGGGAATACGCAGTATTTT; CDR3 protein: CASSQDPSGSGNTQYF
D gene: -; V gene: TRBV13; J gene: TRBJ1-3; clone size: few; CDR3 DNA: TGTGCCAGCAGCTGGGGGGACACCATATATTTT; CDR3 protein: CASSWGDTIYF
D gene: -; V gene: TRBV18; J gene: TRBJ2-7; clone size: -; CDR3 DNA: TGTGCCAGCTCACCTACACGCACCGCCGAGCAGTACTTC; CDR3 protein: CASSPTRTAEQYF
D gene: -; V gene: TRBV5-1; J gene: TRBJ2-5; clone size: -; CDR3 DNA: TGCGCCAGCAGCATAGGGGATCCCCAAGAGACCCAGTACTTC; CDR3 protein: CASSIGDPQETQYF
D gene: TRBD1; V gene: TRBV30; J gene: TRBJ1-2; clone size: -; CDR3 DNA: TGTGCCTGGAGTGGGGGTTCGAGAATCGGACAGGGGGTAGCTAACTATGGCTACACCTTC; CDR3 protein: CAWSGGSRIGQGVANYGYTF
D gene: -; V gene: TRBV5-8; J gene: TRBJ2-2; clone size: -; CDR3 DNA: TGTGCCAGCAGCCTGGGACACTCCTTCACCGGGGAGCTGTTTTTT; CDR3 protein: CASSLGHSFTGELFF
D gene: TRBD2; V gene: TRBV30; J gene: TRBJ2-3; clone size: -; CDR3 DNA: TGTGCCTGGGGGGTGGGAGGGGGCACAGATACGCAGTATTTT; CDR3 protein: CAWGVGGGTDTQYF
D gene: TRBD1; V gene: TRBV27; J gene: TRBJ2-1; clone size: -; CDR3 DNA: TGTGCCAGCAGTCACGACAGGGATTACAATGAGCAGTTCTTC; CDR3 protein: CASSHDRDYNEQFF
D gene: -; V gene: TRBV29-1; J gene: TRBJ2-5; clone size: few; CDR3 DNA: TGCAGCGTTGATGGCGGAGGGGGGGGACAAGAGACCCAGTACTTC; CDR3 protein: CSVDGGGGGQETQYF
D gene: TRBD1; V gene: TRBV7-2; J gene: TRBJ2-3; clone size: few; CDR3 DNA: TGTGCCAGCAGCCACGGGACAGTCGTAGGCACAGATACGCAGTATTTT; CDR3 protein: CASSHGTVVGTDTQYF
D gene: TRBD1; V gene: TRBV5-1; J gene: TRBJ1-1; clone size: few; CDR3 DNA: TGCGCCAGCAGCTTTGGACAGGGGGACTCTGAAGCTTTCTTT; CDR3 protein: CASSFGQGDSEAFF
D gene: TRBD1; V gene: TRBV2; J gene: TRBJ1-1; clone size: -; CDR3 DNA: TGTGCCAGCAGTGACGGCGGACAGGGGAGCACTGAAGCTTTCTTT; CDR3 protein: CASSDGGQGSTEAFF
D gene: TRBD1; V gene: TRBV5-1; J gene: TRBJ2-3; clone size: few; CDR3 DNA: TGCGCCAGCAGCACCGCAGGGGGCCACAATACGCAGTATTTT; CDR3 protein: CASSTAGGHNTQYF
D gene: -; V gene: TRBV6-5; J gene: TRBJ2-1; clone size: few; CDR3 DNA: TGTGCCAGCAGTTATTCGAACGGCAATGAGCAGTTCTTC; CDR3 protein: CASSYSNGNEQFF
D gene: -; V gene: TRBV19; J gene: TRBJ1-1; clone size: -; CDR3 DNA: TGTGCCAGTAGTAGAGAGACTAGGAGGATAAACACTGAAGCTTTCTTT; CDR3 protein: CASSRETRRINTEAFF
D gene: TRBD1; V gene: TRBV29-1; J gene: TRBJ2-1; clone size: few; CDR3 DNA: TGCAGCGTCCGGAGTCTACAGGGGGCGACAGTCAATGAGCAGTTCTTC; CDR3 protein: CSVRSLQGATVNEQFF
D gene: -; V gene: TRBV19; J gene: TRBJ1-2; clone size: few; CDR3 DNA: TGTGCCAGTAGTTCCCGGTATGGCTACACCTTC; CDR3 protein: CASSSRYGYTF
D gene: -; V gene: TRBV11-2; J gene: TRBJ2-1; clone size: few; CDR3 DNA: TGTGCCAGCAGCCCTCCAACGCGGGTCTACAATGAGCAGTTCTTC; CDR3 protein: CASSPPTRVYNEQFF
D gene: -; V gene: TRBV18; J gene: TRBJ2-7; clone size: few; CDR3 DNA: TGTGCCAGCTTGGACCGGGGGTCCTCCTACGAGCAGTACTTC; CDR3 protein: CASLDRGSSYEQYF
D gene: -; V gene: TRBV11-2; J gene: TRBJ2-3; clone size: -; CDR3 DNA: TGTGCCAGCAGCTTAGACGCTAGTTCCACAGATACGCAGTATTTT; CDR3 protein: CASSLDASSTDTQYF
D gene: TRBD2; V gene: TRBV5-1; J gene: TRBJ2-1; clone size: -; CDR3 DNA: TGCGCCAGCAGCTTGGTTAGGGGACTAGCAGTCAATGAGCAGTTCTTC; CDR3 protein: CASSLVRGLAVNEQFF
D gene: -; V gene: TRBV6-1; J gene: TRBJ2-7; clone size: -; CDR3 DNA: TGTGCCAGCAGTGTGGGACTCGAGTACGAGCAGTACTTC; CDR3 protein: CASSVGLEYEQYF
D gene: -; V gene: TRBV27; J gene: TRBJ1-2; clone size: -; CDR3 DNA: TGTGCCAGCAGTTTGAACGGGGATCTTTGGGGCTACACCTTC; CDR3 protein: CASSLNGDLWGYTF
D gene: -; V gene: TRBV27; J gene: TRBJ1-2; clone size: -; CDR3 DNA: TGTGCCAGCAGTTTTTCAGGGGATGGCTACACCTTC; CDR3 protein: CASSFSGDGYTF
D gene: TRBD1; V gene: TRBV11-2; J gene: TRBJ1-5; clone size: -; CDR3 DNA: TGTGCCAGCAGCTTAGGGGACAGGGGATTGCCCCAGCATTTT; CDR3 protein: CASSLGDRGLPQHF
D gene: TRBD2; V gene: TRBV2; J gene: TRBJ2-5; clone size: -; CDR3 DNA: TGTGCCAGCAGGGAACCGGGACTACCCCTACAGTACTTC; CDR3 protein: CASREPGLPLQYF
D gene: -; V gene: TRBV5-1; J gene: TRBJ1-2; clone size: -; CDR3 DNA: TGCGCCAGCTCCTCGGCTGATGGGCTTGGCTACACCTTC; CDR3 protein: CASSSADGLGYTF
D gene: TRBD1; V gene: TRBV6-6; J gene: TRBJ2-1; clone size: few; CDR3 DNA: TGTGCCACCGGACAGGATTTCAACAATGAGCAGTTCTTC; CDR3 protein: CATGQDFNNEQFF
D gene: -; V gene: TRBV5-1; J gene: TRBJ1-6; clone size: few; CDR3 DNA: TGCGCCAGCATGGGACAACGACCCAATTCACCCCTCCACTTT; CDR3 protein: CASMGQRPNSPLHF
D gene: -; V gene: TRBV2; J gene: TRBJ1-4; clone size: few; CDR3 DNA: TGTGCCAGCAGTGAACGGCCCCCTGGGACAGAAAAACTGTTTTTT; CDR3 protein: CASSERPPGTEKLFF